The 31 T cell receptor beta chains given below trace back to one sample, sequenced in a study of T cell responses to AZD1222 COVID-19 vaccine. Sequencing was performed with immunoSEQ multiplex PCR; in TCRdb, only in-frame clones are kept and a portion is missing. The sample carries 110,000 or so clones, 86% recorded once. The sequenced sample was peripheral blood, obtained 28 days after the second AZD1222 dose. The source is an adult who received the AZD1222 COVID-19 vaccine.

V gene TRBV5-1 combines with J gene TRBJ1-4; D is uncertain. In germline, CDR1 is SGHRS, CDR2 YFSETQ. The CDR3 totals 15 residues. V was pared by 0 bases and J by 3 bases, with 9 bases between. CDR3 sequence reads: CASSLVWGANEKLFF. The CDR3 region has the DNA TGCGCCAGCAGCTTGGTGTGGGGAGCTAATGAAAAACTGTTTTTT.

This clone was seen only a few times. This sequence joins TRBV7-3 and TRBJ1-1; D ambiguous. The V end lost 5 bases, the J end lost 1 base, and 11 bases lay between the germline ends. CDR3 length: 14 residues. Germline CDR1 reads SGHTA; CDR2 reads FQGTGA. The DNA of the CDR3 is TGTGCCAGCAGCCCCAGGCCGGGGAACACTGAAGCTTTCTTT. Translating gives CASSPRPGNTEAFF.

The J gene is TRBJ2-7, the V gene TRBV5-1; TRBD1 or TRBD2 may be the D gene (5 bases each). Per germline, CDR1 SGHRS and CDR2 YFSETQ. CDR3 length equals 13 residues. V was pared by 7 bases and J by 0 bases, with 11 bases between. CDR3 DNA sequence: TGCGCCAGCCGGGACGGCGCCTCCTACGAGCAGTACTTC. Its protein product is CASRDGASYEQYF.

CDR3 in amino acids: CASSVDSSYGYTF. The CDR3 nucleotides read TGTGCCAGCAGCGTAGACAGCAGCTATGGCTACACCTTC. The chain has TRBV27 and TRBJ1-2, with TRBD1 as a possible D gene (5 bases). Germline CDR1 MNHEY, CDR2 SMNVEV (reference sequence). V shed 6 bases and J shed 4 bases, with 12 bases lying between them. The CDR3 is 13 residues long.

CDR3 sequence reads: CASSELGRETQYF. CDR3 coding DNA: TGTGCCAGCAGCGAGCTGGGCCGGGAGACCCAGTACTTC. This rearrangement joins TRBV27 to TRBJ2-5, with D unclear. The CDR3 loop spans 13 amino acids. V was cut by 6 bases and J by 5 bases, with 13 bases left in between. Per germline, CDR1 MNHEY and CDR2 SMNVEV (reference sequence).

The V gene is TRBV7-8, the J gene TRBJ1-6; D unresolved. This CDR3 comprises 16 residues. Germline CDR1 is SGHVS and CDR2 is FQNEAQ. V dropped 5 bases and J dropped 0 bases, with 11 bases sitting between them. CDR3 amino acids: CASSPGSSSYNSPLHF. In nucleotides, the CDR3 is TGTGCCAGCAGCCCCGGCTCGAGCTCCTATAATTCACCCCTCCACTTT.

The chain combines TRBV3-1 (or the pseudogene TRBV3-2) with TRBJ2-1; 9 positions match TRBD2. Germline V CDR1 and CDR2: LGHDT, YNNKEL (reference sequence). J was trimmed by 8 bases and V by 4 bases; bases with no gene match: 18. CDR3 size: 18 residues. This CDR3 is CASSLIEVAGAYVDEQFF. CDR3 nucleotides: TGTGCCAGCAGCCTGATCGAGGTAGCGGGGGCTTATGTAGATGAGCAGTTCTTC.

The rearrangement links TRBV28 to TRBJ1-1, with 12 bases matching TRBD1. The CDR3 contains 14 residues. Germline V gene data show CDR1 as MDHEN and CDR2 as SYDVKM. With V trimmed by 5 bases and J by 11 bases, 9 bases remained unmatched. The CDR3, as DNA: TGTGCCAGCAGTCGGGACAGGGGGCGGTTTTCGGCTTTCTTT. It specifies CASSRDRGRFSAFF.

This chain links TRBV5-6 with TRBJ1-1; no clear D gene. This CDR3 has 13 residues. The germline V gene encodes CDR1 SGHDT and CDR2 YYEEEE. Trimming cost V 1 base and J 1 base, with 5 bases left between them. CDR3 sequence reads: CASSLPQNTEAFF. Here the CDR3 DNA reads TGTGCCAGCAGCTTGCCCCAGAACACTGAAGCTTTCTTT.

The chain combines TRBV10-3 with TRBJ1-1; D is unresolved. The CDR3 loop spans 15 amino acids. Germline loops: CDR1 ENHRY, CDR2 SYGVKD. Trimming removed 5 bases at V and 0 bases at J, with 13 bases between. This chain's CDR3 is CAISYSSGLNTEAFF. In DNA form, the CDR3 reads TGTGCCATCAGTTACTCTAGCGGATTGAACACTGAAGCTTTCTTT.

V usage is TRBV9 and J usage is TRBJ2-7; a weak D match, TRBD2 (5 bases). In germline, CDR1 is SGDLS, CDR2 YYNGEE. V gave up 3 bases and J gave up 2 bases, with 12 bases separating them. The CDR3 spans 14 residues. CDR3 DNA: TGTGCCAGCAGCGAGGGCACCGGGGCCTACGAGCAGTACTTC. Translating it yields CASSEGTGAYEQYF.

CDR3 sequence reads: CAWSKLAGETGELFF. In nucleotides, the CDR3 is TGTGCCTGGAGTAAACTAGCGGGAGAGACCGGGGAGCTGTTTTTT. This rearrangement joins TRBV30 to TRBJ2-2; TRBD2 matches at 11 bases. With V trimmed by 2 bases and J by 5 bases, 4 bases remained unmatched. The CDR3 consists of 15 residues. Germline CDR1 is GTSNPN and CDR2 is SVGIG (reference sequence).

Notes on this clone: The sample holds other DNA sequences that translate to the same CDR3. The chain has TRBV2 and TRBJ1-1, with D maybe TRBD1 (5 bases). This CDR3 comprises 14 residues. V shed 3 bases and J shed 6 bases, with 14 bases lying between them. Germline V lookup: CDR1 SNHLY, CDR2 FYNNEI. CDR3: CASSDIPTGPEAFF. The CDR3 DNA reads TGTGCCAGCAGTGATATACCTACGGGGCCTGAAGCTTTCTTT. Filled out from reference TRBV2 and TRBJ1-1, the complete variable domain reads EPEVTQTPSHQVTQMGQEVILRCVPISNHLYFYWYRQILGQKVEFLVSFYNNEISEKSEIFDDQFSVERPDGSNFTLKIRSTKLEDSAMYFCASSDIPTGPEAFFGQGTRLTVV.

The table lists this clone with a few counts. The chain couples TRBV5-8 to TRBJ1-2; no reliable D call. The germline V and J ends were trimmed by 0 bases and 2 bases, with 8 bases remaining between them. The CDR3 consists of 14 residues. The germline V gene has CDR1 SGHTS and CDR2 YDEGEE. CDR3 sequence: CASSLDGFNYGYTF. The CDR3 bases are TGTGCCAGCAGCTTGGACGGCTTCAACTATGGCTACACCTTC.

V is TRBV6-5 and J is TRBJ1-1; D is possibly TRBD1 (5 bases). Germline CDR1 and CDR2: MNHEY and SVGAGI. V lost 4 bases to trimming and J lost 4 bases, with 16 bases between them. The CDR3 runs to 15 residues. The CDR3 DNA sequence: TGTGCCAGCAGTTCCCATGGGGGGATGGGCACTGAAGCTTTCTTT. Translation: CASSSHGGMGTEAFF.

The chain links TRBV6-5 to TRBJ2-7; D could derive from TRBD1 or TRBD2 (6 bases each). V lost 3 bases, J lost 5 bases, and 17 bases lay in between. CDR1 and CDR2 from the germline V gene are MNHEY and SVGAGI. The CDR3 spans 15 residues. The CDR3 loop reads CASSYSGAREDEQYF. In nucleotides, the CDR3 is TGTGCCAGCAGTTATTCGGGGGCGCGAGAGGACGAGCAGTACTTC.

As DNA, the CDR3 is TGTGCCAGCAGAGCCGGACCCTACGAGCAGTACTTC. Amino acids: CASRAGPYEQYF. The chain employs TRBV2 and TRBJ2-7; D is unresolved. This CDR3 is built from 12 residues. V gave up 6 bases and J gave up 2 bases, with 8 bases separating them. Germline values: CDR1 SNHLY, CDR2 FYNNEI. The entire variable domain, with the rest obtained from reference TRBV2 and TRBJ2-7, is as follows: EPEVTQTPSHQVTQMGQEVILRCVPISNHLYFYWYRQILGQKVEFLVSFYNNEISEKSEIFDDQFSVERPDGSNFTLKIRSTKLEDSAMYFCASRAGPYEQYFGPGTRLTVT.

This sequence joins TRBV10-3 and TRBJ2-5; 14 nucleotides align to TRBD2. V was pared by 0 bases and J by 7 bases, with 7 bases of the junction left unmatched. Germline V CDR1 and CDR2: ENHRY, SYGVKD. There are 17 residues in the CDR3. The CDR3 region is CAISESSGTSGRGTQYF. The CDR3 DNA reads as TGTGCCATCAGTGAGTCGAGCGGGACTAGCGGGAGAGGGACCCAGTACTTC.

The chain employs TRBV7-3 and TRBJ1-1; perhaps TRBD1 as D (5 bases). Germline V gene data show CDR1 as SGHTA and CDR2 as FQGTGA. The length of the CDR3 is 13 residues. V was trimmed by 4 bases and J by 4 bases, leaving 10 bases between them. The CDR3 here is CASSSGGTTEAFF. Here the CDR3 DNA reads TGTGCCAGCAGCTCGGGGGGGACCACTGAAGCTTTCTTT. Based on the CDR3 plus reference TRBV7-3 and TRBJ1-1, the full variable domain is GAGVSQTPSNKVTEKGKYVELRCDPISGHTALYWYRQSLGQGPEFLIYFQGTGAADDSGLPNDRFFAVRPEGSVSTLKIQRTERGDSAVYLCASSSGGTTEAFFGQGTRLTVV.

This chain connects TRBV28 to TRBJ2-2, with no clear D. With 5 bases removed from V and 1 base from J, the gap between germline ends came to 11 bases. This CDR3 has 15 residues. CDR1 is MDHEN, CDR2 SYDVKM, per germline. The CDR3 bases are TGTGCCAGCAGTCCTTACGGCCAGAACACCGGGGAGCTGTTTTTT. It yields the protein CASSPYGQNTGELFF. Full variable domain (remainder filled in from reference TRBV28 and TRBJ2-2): DVKVTQSSRYLVKRTGEKVFLECVQDMDHENMFWYRQDPGLGLRLIYFSYDVKMKEKGDIPEGYSVSREKKERFSLILESASTNQTSMYLCASSPYGQNTGELFFGEGSRLTVL.

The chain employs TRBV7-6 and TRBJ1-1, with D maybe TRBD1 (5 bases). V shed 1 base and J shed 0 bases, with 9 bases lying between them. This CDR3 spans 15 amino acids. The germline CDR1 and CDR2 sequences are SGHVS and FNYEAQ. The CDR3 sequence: CASSLEVGLNTEAFF. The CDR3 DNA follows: TGTGCCAGCAGCTTAGAGGTGGGACTGAACACTGAAGCTTTCTTT.

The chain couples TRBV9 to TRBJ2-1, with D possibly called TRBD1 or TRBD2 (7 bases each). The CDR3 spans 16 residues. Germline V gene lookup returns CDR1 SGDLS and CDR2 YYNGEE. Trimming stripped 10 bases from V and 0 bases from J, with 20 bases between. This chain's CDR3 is CARRPGGGSSYNEQFF. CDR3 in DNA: TGTGCCCGCCGCCCAGGGGGGGGGAGCTCCTACAATGAGCAGTTCTTC.

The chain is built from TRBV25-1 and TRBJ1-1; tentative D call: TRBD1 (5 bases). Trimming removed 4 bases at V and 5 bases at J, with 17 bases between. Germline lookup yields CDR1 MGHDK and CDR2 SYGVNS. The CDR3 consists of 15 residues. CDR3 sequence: CASSGVQDPGTEAFF. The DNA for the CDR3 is TGTGCCAGCAGTGGGGTACAGGATCCGGGGACTGAAGCTTTCTTT.

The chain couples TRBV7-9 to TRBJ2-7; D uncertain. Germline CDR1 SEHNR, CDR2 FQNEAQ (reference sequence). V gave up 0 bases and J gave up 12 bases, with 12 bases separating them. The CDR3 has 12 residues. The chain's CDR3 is CASSLATGNRYF. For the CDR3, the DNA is TGTGCCAGCAGCTTAGCAACTGGGAACCGGTACTTC. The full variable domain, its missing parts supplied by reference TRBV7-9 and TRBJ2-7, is DTGVSQNPRHKITKRGQNVTFRCDPISEHNRLYWYRQTLGQGPEFLTYFQNEAQLEKSRLLSDRFSAERPKGSFSTLEIQRTEQGDSAMYLCASSLATGNRYFGPGTRLTVT.

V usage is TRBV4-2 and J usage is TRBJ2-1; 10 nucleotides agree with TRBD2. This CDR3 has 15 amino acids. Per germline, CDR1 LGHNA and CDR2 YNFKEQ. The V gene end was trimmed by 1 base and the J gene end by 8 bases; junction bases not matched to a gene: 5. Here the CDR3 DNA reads TGTGCCAGCAGCCAAGCCCTAGCGGGAGTAGATGAGCAGTTCTTC. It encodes CASSQALAGVDEQFF.

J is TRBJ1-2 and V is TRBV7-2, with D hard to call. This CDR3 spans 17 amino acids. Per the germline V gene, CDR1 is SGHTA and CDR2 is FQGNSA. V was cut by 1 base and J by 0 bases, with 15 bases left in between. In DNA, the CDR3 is TGTGCCAGCAGCTTAGAGGGTTCGGGGTTAACTAACTATGGCTACACCTTC. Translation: CASSLEGSGLTNYGYTF.

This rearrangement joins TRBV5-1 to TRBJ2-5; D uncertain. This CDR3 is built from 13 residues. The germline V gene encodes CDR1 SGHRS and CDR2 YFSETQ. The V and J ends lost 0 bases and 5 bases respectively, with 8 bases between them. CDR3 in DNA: TGCGCCAGCAGCTTGGTATTTGGGGAGACCCAGTACTTC. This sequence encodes CASSLVFGETQYF.

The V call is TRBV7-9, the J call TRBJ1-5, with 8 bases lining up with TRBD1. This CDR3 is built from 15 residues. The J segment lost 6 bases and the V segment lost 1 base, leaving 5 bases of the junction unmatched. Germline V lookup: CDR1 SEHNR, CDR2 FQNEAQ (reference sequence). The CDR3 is CASSLGTGPSQPQHF. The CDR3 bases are TGTGCCAGCAGCTTAGGGACAGGGCCTTCTCAGCCCCAGCATTTT.

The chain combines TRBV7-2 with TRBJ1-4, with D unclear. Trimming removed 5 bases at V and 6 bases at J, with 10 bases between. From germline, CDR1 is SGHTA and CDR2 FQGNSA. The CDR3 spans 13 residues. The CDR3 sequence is CASSEGVYEKLFF. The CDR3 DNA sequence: TGTGCCAGCAGCGAGGGAGTTTATGAAAAACTGTTTTTT.

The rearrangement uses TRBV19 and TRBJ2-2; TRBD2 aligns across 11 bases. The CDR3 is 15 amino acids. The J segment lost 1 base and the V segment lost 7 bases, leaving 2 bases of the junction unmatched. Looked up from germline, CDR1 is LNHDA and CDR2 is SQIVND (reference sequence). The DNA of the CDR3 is TGTGCCAGTACTAGCGGGGGGCAGAACACCGGGGAGCTGTTTTTT. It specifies CASTSGGQNTGELFF.

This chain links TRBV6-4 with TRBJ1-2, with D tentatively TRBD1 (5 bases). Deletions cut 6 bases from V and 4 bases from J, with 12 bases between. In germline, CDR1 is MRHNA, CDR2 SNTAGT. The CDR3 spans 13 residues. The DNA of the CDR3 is TGTGCCAGCAGGCCGGGACCGAGCTATGGCTACACCTTC. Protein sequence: CASRPGPSYGYTF.